The rows below give T cell receptor beta chains drawn from one sample of a study of a mutant IDH1 vaccine in newly diagnosed glioma. No antigen has been assigned to these receptors. The method was immunoSEQ multiplex PCR; TCRdb's version includes in-frame clones alone and lacks a portion of them. The sample shows around 50,000 clones, over 75% of them seen only once. The sample in question was PBMCs, obtained from a glioma patient whose treatment included an IDH1 peptide vaccine. The receptors derive from a man aged 45-65 years with glioma. Both conserved end residues are part of each CDR3. A D gene is named only where the DNA matches it firmly. Rows give clone size only sometimes, using once, few, many, or a class for an expanded clone.

j_call v_call d_call clone_size cdr3_aa cdr3_nt
TRBJ1-1 TRBV6-1 - few CASKMAHLRTEAFF TGTGCCAGCAAAATGGCTCATCTGAGAACTGAAGCTTTCTTT
TRBJ1-2 TRBV25-1 - - CASSPLTGTLSYTF TGTGCCAGCAGTCCGCTTACAGGGACCCTCAGCTACACCTTC
TRBJ2-1 TRBV7-8 TRBD2 - CASSSEGLALNEQFF TGTGCCAGCAGCTCAGAGGGACTAGCGCTCAATGAGCAGTTCTTC
TRBJ1-1 TRBV7-9 - once CASSPEQGITEAFF TGTGCCAGCAGCCCAGAGCAGGGCATCACTGAAGCTTTCTTT
TRBJ1-3 TRBV10-3 TRBD1 once CAISERGTGDSGNTIYF TGTGCCATCAGTGAAAGAGGGACAGGGGATTCTGGAAACACCATATATTTT
TRBJ2-1 TRBV30 - - CAWRRLPNEQFF TGTGCCTGGAGAAGACTCCCGAATGAGCAGTTCTTC
TRBJ2-7 TRBV7-2 - - CASSPGLGSRSSYEQYF TGTGCCAGCAGCCCCGGCTTGGGTAGCCGAAGCTCCTACGAGCAGTACTTC
TRBJ1-2 TRBV4-1 - - CASSQEAQQGYYGYTF TGCGCCAGCAGCCAAGAGGCCCAACAGGGATACTATGGCTACACCTTC
TRBJ2-1 TRBV6-1 TRBD1 - CATLYRGPAGEQFF TGTGCCACCCTTTACAGGGGGCCAGCAGGTGAGCAGTTCTTC
TRBJ2-5 TRBV7-9 - - CASSRDGGGGETQYF TGTGCCAGCAGTCGGGACGGCGGTGGAGGGGAGACCCAGTACTTC
TRBJ1-1 TRBV4-1 - - CASSQQGYTEAFF TGCGCCAGCAGCCAACAGGGGTACACTGAAGCTTTCTTT
TRBJ2-7 TRBV10-3 - - CAIRPAGAGYEQYF TGTGCCATCAGGCCCGCTGGAGCGGGCTACGAGCAGTACTTC